This is a list of T cell receptor beta chains from one sample in a study of T-cell memory formation after mild COVID-19. TCRdb redid the calling of the 5' RACE reads with MiXCR, one entry per CDR3 protein. The sample includes approximately 450,000 distinct CDR3 sequences, 15% to 20% of them seen just once. Sequencing input: PBMCs or a T cell subset sorted from them (not recorded which). These receptors came from an adult woman who had mild COVID-19 (a few samples of this study predate the infection). Cell type and time point are not known. CDR3s include the opening cysteine and the closing phenylalanine or tryptophan. A D gene is named only where the DNA matches it firmly. The size entry is marked missing in some rows and otherwise reads once, few, many or a size class.

j_gene | v_gene | d_gene | abundance | CDR3aa | CDR3nt
TRBJ2-5 | TRBV20-1 | NA | NA | CSARDWGLTTQETQYF | TGCAGTGCTAGAGATTGGGGGCTAACGACCCAAGAGACCCAGTACTTC
TRBJ1-6 | TRBV4-1 | NA | few | CASSQEGMRPLHF | TGCGCCAGCAGCCAAGAGGGGATGAGACCCCTCCACTTT
TRBJ2-3 | TRBV6-2/TRBV6-3 | NA | many | CASSPRTLTSTDTQYF | TGTGCCAGCAGTCCCCGGACGCTAACTAGCACAGATACGCAGTATTTT
TRBJ2-1 | TRBV10-2 | TRBD1 | NA | CASSDGTGGMGNEQFF | TGCGCCAGCAGTGATGGGACAGGGGGTATGGGGAATGAGCAGTTCTTC
TRBJ1-1 | TRBV27 | NA | many | CASRVLGLNTEAFF | TGTGCCAGCAGAGTATTGGGGTTGAACACTGAAGCTTTCTTT
TRBJ1-5 | TRBV3-1 | NA | few | CASSRGDSNQPQHF | TGTGCCAGCAGCCGAGGAGATAGCAATCAGCCCCAGCATTTT
TRBJ1-2 | TRBV6-2/TRBV6-3 | NA | few | CASSPPGGYTF | TGTGCCAGCAGTCCGCCGGGAGGCTACACCTTC
TRBJ1-1 | TRBV7-8 | NA | few | CASKYGVLALNTEAFF | TGTGCCAGCAAATACGGGGTACTCGCCTTGAACACTGAAGCTTTCTTT
TRBJ2-3 | TRBV7-2 | NA | NA | CASSLATESTDTQYF | TGTGCCAGCAGCTTAGCCACCGAAAGCACAGATACGCAGTATTTT
TRBJ2-2 | TRBV29-1 | NA | few | CSVEMGAANTGELFF | TGCAGCGTAGAAATGGGGGCGGCGAACACCGGGGAGCTGTTTTTT
TRBJ1-2 | TRBV25-1 | NA | few | CASSPLGSRYGYTF | TGTGCCAGCAGTCCCTTGGGGAGTCGATATGGCTACACCTTC
TRBJ2-1 | TRBV9 | NA | few | CASSAYPNNEQFF | TGTGCCAGCAGCGCCTACCCAAACAATGAGCAGTTCTTC
TRBJ2-7 | TRBV20-1 | NA | NA | CSAFGQPSYEQYF | TGCAGTGCTTTTGGACAGCCATCCTACGAGCAGTACTTC
TRBJ1-2 | TRBV5-1 | NA | NA | CASSLYRGSYGYTF | TGCGCCAGCAGCCTCTACCGTGGGAGCTATGGCTACACCTTC
TRBJ2-7 | TRBV4-3 | NA | few | CASSQDNRASYEQYF | TGCGCCAGCAGCCAAGATAACAGAGCCTCCTACGAGCAGTACTTC
TRBJ2-2 | TRBV7-9 | NA | NA | CASSSIIRQDGRANTGELFF | TGTGCCAGCAGCTCCATTATTCGCCAGGATGGACGGGCGAACACCGGGGAGCTGTTTTTT
TRBJ2-7 | TRBV7-2 | TRBD1 | few | CASSTPDRSYYEQYF | TGTGCCAGCAGCACCCCGGACAGGAGTTACTACGAGCAGTACTTC
TRBJ2-3 | TRBV5-1 | TRBD2 | few | CASSTLPGLAGERGTDTQYF | TGCGCCAGCAGCACCTTACCGGGACTAGCGGGAGAAAGGGGCACAGATACGCAGTATTTT
TRBJ2-4 | TRBV4-3 | TRBD2 | few | CASSQGHSGRGDIQYF | TGCGCCAGCAGCCAAGGGCATAGCGGGAGAGGGGACATTCAGTACTTC
TRBJ2-5 | TRBV6-1 | NA | NA | CASRGRGQPRGETQYF | TGTGCCAGCAGGGGGAGAGGACAGCCTCGGGGGGAGACCCAGTACTTC
TRBJ1-2 | TRBV6-5 | NA | many | CASSSGWTDPTGYTF | TGTGCCAGCAGCTCAGGTTGGACCGATCCAACGGGCTACACCTTC
TRBJ2-7 | TRBV4-2 | NA | NA | CASSQVINGLPFSYEQYF | TGTGCCAGCAGCCAAGTGATTAACGGACTTCCTTTCTCCTACGAGCAGTACTTC
TRBJ2-1 | TRBV2 | NA | NA | CASSFRLLNEQFF | TGTGCCAGCAGTTTTCGGTTGCTTAATGAGCAGTTCTTC
TRBJ1-1 | TRBV20-1 | NA | NA | CSASGQGSTEAFF | TGCAGTGCTAGTGGGCAGGGGAGTACTGAAGCTTTCTTT
TRBJ1-2 | TRBV12-3/TRBV12-4 | TRBD1 | NA | CASSGADRGHYGYTF | TGTGCCAGCAGTGGGGCCGACAGGGGCCACTATGGCTACACCTTC
TRBJ2-7 | TRBV5-1 | NA | NA | CASSLVEGRHEQYF | TGCGCCAGCAGCTTGGTGGAGGGCCGCCACGAGCAGTACTTC
TRBJ2-3 | TRBV6-5 | NA | NA | CASRRTRGGGPDTQYF | TGTGCCAGCAGGCGGACTAGAGGGGGGGGCCCAGATACGCAGTATTTT
TRBJ1-6 | TRBV12-3/TRBV12-4 | NA | NA | CASTSGNSPLHF | TGTGCCAGCACTTCAGGGAATTCACCCCTCCACTTT
TRBJ2-3 | TRBV12-3/TRBV12-4 | NA | few | CASSSLDTQYF | TGTGCCAGCAGTTCCCTAGATACGCAGTATTTT
TRBJ1-5 | TRBV7-2 | NA | few | CASSAVGGLQGRDQPQHF | TGTGCCAGCAGCGCAGTAGGGGGATTACAGGGCAGGGATCAGCCCCAGCATTTT
TRBJ1-4 | TRBV10-3 | TRBD1 | few | CAISEGQGPATNEKLFF | TGTGCCATCAGTGAGGGACAGGGCCCGGCAACTAATGAAAAACTGTTTTTT
TRBJ1-5 | TRBV7-9 | TRBD1 | few | CASSLAIPDRVGYSNQPQHF | TGTGCCAGCAGCTTAGCGATCCCGGACAGGGTGGGATATAGCAATCAGCCCCAGCATTTT
TRBJ2-1 | TRBV6-5 | NA | NA | CASSYSWSYNEQFF | TGTGCCAGCAGTTACTCGTGGTCTTACAATGAGCAGTTCTTC
TRBJ1-4 | TRBV30 | TRBD1 | many | CACWDRSGEKLFF | TGTGCCTGTTGGGACAGGTCAGGTGAAAAACTGTTTTTT
TRBJ1-6 | TRBV30 | TRBD1 | NA | CAWSVPRGGEGHLHF | TGTGCCTGGAGTGTTCCCAGGGGGGGGGAAGGACACCTCCACTTT
TRBJ2-6 | TRBV24-1 | NA | many | CATSGAAGPYVLTF | TGTGCCACCAGTGGCGCGGCGGGTCCCTACGTCCTGACTTTC
TRBJ1-1 | TRBV29-1 | TRBD1 | many | CSVEQGAKGEAFF | TGCAGCGTTGAACAGGGGGCCAAGGGTGAAGCTTTCTTT
TRBJ1-4 | TRBV7-9 | TRBD1 | few | CASSAPDRENEKLFF | TGTGCCAGCAGCGCGCCGGACAGGGAGAATGAAAAACTGTTTTTT
TRBJ2-6 | TRBV6-5 | NA | few | CASGEQGVTGANVLTF | TGTGCCAGCGGAGAACAGGGAGTAACCGGGGCCAACGTCCTGACTTTC
TRBJ2-1 | TRBV15 | TRBD2 | NA | CATQSGTSVNEQFF | TGTGCCACCCAATCCGGGACTAGCGTCAATGAGCAGTTCTTC
TRBJ2-7 | TRBV5-1 | NA | NA | CASSLDGYYEQYF | TGCGCCAGCAGCTTAGACGGGTACTACGAGCAGTACTTC
TRBJ2-4 | TRBV20-1 | NA | NA | CSASDPGGKNIQYF | TGCAGTGCTAGCGACCCTGGGGGGAAAAACATTCAGTACTTC
TRBJ2-7 | TRBV9 | TRBD2 | NA | CASSETSGGKYEQYF | TGTGCCAGCAGCGAGACTAGCGGGGGGAAGTACGAGCAGTACTTC
TRBJ1-1 | TRBV18 | NA | few | CASSPDFATEAFF | TGTGCCAGCTCACCGGACTTCGCGACTGAAGCTTTCTTT
TRBJ2-5 | TRBV15 | NA | few | CATSRDRAGQETQYF | TGTGCCACCAGCAGAGATCGAGCGGGTCAAGAGACCCAGTACTTC
TRBJ2-5 | TRBV5-5 | NA | NA | CASRHTDPGETQYF | TGTGCCAGCAGGCATACGGATCCGGGGGAGACCCAGTACTTC
TRBJ2-5 | TRBV4-2 | NA | few | CASSQAQGTFQETQYF | TGTGCCAGCAGCCAAGCCCAGGGAACCTTCCAAGAGACCCAGTACTTC
TRBJ2-1 | TRBV6-1 | NA | few | CASSEATGGRNEQFF | TGTGCCAGCAGTGAAGCGACGGGGGGCCGAAATGAGCAGTTCTTC
TRBJ2-7 | TRBV30 | NA | NA | CAWSVRSGGEQYF | TGTGCCTGGAGTGTAAGGAGTGGGGGGGAGCAGTACTTC
TRBJ2-1 | TRBV7-8 | NA | NA | CASKTRVPYNEQFF | TGTGCCAGCAAGACCAGGGTTCCCTACAATGAGCAGTTCTTC
TRBJ1-2 | TRBV29-1 | NA | NA | CSVQRGRPSGYTF | TGCAGCGTTCAGCGGGGACGACCTTCTGGCTACACCTTC
TRBJ2-7 | TRBV10-3 | NA | few | CAISESDFGAGGDEQYF | TGTGCCATCAGTGAGTCGGATTTTGGGGCAGGAGGAGACGAGCAGTACTTC
TRBJ2-7 | TRBV15 | NA | NA | CATSPAGGWGSYEQYF | TGTGCCACCAGCCCTGCTGGGGGGTGGGGGTCCTACGAGCAGTACTTC
TRBJ2-1 | TRBV30 | NA | NA | CAWSARSGFEQFF | TGTGCCTGGAGTGCCAGGAGCGGGTTTGAGCAGTTCTTC
TRBJ2-7 | TRBV7-2 | NA | few | CASSLSGTGTSEQYF | TGTGCCAGCAGCTTAAGTGGTACCGGGACGAGTGAGCAGTACTTC